This is a list of T cell receptor beta chains from one sample in a study of cytomegalovirus exposure and HLA in healthy donors. Here immunoSEQ multiplex PCR was the method, and the copy in TCRdb shows in-frame clones only, minus some. The data show roughly 130,000 clones, just under 90% seen once. What was sequenced was PBMCs. The receptor set was obtained from a young man in good health and CMV-seronegative. The CDR3 runs from the conserved cysteine through the conserved F or W. The D gene is left open where the match is weak. The size entry is marked missing in some rows and otherwise reads once, few, many or a size class.

- | 14 | TRBJ1-4 | TRBV9 | TRBD1 | TGTGCCAGCAGCCCCAGGGGGCAGGATGAAAAACTGTTTTTT | CASSPRGQDEKLFF
- | 12 | TRBJ1-2 | TRBV7-2 | - | TGTGCCAGCAGCACCCAGGACTATGGCTACACCTTC | CASSTQDYGYTF
- | 17 | TRBJ2-3 | TRBV11-2 | TRBD2 | TGTGCCAGCAGCTTAGATCCCCGACTAGCGGGGGGGTTTACGCAGTATTTT | CASSLDPRLAGGFTQYF
- | 17 | TRBJ2-2 | TRBV7-7 | TRBD2 | TGTGCCAGCAGCTCCGGACTAGCGGGGGGGCGAACCGGGGAGCTGTTTTTT | CASSSGLAGGRTGELFF
- | 13 | TRBJ1-1 | TRBV6-1 | TRBD1 | TGTGCCAGTTCGGGACAGGGTAACACTGAAGCTTTCTTT | CASSGQGNTEAFF
- | 16 | TRBJ1-6 | TRBV18 | - | TGTGCCAGCTCACCATGGGAGAGCTCCTATAATTCACCCCTCCACTTT | CASSPWESSYNSPLHF
few | 15 | TRBJ2-5 | TRBV5-1 | - | TGCGCCAGCAGCTTGGAATGGGACACGGGAGAGACCCAGTACTTC | CASSLEWDTGETQYF
- | 15 | TRBJ1-1 | TRBV4-3 | - | TGCGCCAGCAGCCAAGATCTACTAGGGTTCACTGAAGCTTTCTTT | CASSQDLLGFTEAFF
- | 14 | TRBJ2-5 | TRBV7-9 | - | TGTGCCAGCAGCCTTGCGGGTTCCCAAGAGACCCAGTACTTC | CASSLAGSQETQYF
- | 15 | TRBJ2-5 | TRBV5-1 | TRBD2 | TGCGCCAGCAGCCCTGGACTAGCGGGGGAAGAGACCCAGTACTTC | CASSPGLAGEETQYF
once | 13 | TRBJ1-5 | TRBV9 | - | TGTGCCAGCAGCGTGACGGGAAATCAGCCCCAGCATTTT | CASSVTGNQPQHF
- | 16 | TRBJ1-1 | TRBV11-3 | TRBD1 | TGTGCCAGCAGCTCCCAACCACAGGGGGCGAACACTGAAGCTTTCTTT | CASSSQPQGANTEAFF
- | 16 | TRBJ2-7 | TRBV5-1 | TRBD1 | TGCGCCAGCAGCTTGGGGACAGGCGTGGCCTCCTACGAGCAGTACTTC | CASSLGTGVASYEQYF
- | 16 | TRBJ1-1 | TRBV27 | TRBD1 | TGTGCCAGCAGTCAACTGCTCGGACAGGGGAACACTGAAGCTTTCTTT | CASSQLLGQGNTEAFF
- | 17 | TRBJ1-5 | TRBV7-2 | - | TGTGCCAGCAGCTTGGTGGGAGGTGGGTATAGCAATCAGCCCCAGCATTTT | CASSLVGGGYSNQPQHF
- | 15 | TRBJ1-6 | TRBV5-4 | - | TGTGCCAGCAGCTTTAGGGGGGGGGATAATTCACCCCTCCACTTT | CASSFRGGDNSPLHF
- | 13 | TRBJ1-4 | TRBV18 | - | TGTGCCAGCTCATCTAACGTTATGGAAAAACTGTTTTTT | CASSSNVMEKLFF
- | 18 | TRBJ2-7 | TRBV11-2 | - | TGTGCCAGCAGCTTAGGTAGGAGGCTTGGCCTAGACGCCTACGAGCAGTACTTC | CASSLGRRLGLDAYEQYF
- | 14 | TRBJ2-1 | TRBV27 | - | TGTGCCAGCAGTTCCCGCGGTTCCTACAATGAGCAGTTCTTC | CASSSRGSYNEQFF
- | 15 | TRBJ1-2 | TRBV14 | - | TGTGCCAGCAGCCAAACACTAACAGGGAACTATGGCTACACCTTC | CASSQTLTGNYGYTF
- | 14 | TRBJ1-1 | TRBV27 | - | TGTGCCAGCAGGCCGGGACACCAGAACACTGAAGCTTTCTTT | CASRPGHQNTEAFF
- | 14 | TRBJ2-7 | TRBV5-1 | - | TGCGCCAGCAGTCCGTCCAGGGCATCCTACGAGCAGTACTTC | CASSPSRASYEQYF
- | 16 | TRBJ2-7 | TRBV19 | TRBD1 | TGTGCCAGTAGTGCCCGCCGGGACAGGGGAAGAAACGAGCAGTACTTC | CASSARRDRGRNEQYF
few | 15 | TRBJ2-2 | TRBV5-4 | TRBD1 | TGTGCCAGCAGCTTGGGGGGACAGTACACCGGGGAGCTGTTTTTT | CASSLGGQYTGELFF
- | 17 | TRBJ1-5 | TRBV27 | - | TGTGCCAGCAGTCCCGCGGAGAGGCCGTATAGCAATCAGCCCCAGCATTTT | CASSPAERPYSNQPQHF
- | 15 | TRBJ2-1 | TRBV11-2 | - | TGTGCCAGCAGTCCCGACAGGAGCTCCTACAATGAGCAGTTCTTC | CASSPDRSSYNEQFF
- | 16 | TRBJ2-3 | TRBV9 | - | TGTGCCAGCAGCGTAGTTGCGGGGAGCGGGACAGATACGCAGTATTTT | CASSVVAGSGTDTQYF
once | 16 | TRBJ2-3 | TRBV9 | TRBD2 | TGTGCCAGCAGCGACGCTAGCGGGGGGGCCACAGATACGCAGTATTTT | CASSDASGGATDTQYF
- | 19 | TRBJ2-3 | TRBV5-1 | TRBD2 | TGCGCCAGCAGCTTGGGAATAGTCTTAGGGGAGCGGGGGCCAGATACGCAGTATTTT | CASSLGIVLGERGPDTQYF
few | 13 | TRBJ2-2 | TRBV19 | - | TGTGCCAGTAGTATCGGGGAAACCGGGGAGCTGTTTTTT | CASSIGETGELFF
- | 18 | TRBJ2-3 | TRBV11-1 | - | TGTGCCAGCAGCTTAGGACAATTCGGGGTTCGACGCACAGATACGCAGTATTTT | CASSLGQFGVRRTDTQYF
once | 14 | TRBJ2-7 | TRBV7-8 | TRBD2 | TGTGCCAGCAGCTATCCGGGGAGGGTAGGCGAGCAGTACTTC | CASSYPGRVGEQYF
few | 12 | TRBJ2-7 | TRBV2 | TRBD1 | TGTGCCGGTACAGGGGCGTCGGACGAGCAGTACTTC | CAGTGASDEQYF
- | 17 | TRBJ1-1 | TRBV11-2 | - | TGTGCCAGCAGCTTAGTTGGGGTTGGCAGGGTAAGAACTGAAGCTTTCTTT | CASSLVGVGRVRTEAFF
- | 15 | TRBJ1-2 | TRBV6-5 | TRBD1 | TGTGCCAGCGGGACAGGGGGCAATTCTAACTATGGCTACACCTTC | CASGTGGNSNYGYTF
- | 15 | TRBJ2-7 | TRBV4-3 | - | TGCGCCAGCAGCCAAGATGATGGAGGGTCCTACGAGCAGTACTTC | CASSQDDGGSYEQYF
- | 13 | TRBJ2-4 | TRBV7-3 | - | TGTGCCAGCAGCTACTCCGGGAATACCATTCAGTACTTC | CASSYSGNTIQYF
- | 15 | TRBJ2-3 | TRBV19 | TRBD2 | TGTGCCAGTAGCCCCCTAGCGGGGAGCACAGATACGCAGTATTTT | CASSPLAGSTDTQYF
- | 15 | TRBJ2-5 | TRBV7-3 | TRBD2 | TGTGCCAGCAGCCTAAGCGGGGGGGCCCGAGAGACCCAGTACTTC | CASSLSGGARETQYF
- | 12 | TRBJ2-5 | TRBV4-1 | - | TGCGCCAGCAGCCAGTCTATGGAGACCCAGTACTTC | CASSQSMETQYF
- | 13 | TRBJ1-2 | TRBV13 | TRBD1 | TGTGCCAGCAGCTCGGGACAGGACTATGGCTACACCTTC | CASSSGQDYGYTF
- | 15 | TRBJ1-4 | TRBV19 | TRBD1 | TGTGCCAGTAGTATCGCGGACAGGGGGCTTGAAAAACTGTTTTTT | CASSIADRGLEKLFF
few | 11 | TRBJ2-1 | TRBV5-6 | - | TGTGCCAGCACAGGGTTCAATGAGCAGTTCTTC | CASTGFNEQFF
- | 16 | TRBJ2-2 | TRBV28 | TRBD2 | TGTGCCAGCAACCTCGGGGGGGGACGGAACACCGGGGAGCTGTTTTTT | CASNLGGGRNTGELFF
- | 13 | TRBJ2-1 | TRBV7-3 | - | TGTGCCAGCAGGGACGGAGGGAGCAATGAGCAGTTCTTC | CASRDGGSNEQFF
- | 14 | TRBJ2-7 | TRBV19 | TRBD1 | TGTGCCAGTAGTAGGACAGGGGAAATCTACGAGCAGTACTTC | CASSRTGEIYEQYF
- | 13 | TRBJ2-1 | TRBV27 | - | TGTGCCAGCAGGACGGGGGTAGGGGATGAGCAGTTCTTC | CASRTGVGDEQFF
- | 13 | TRBJ1-2 | TRBV6-5 | - | TGTGCCAGCCGACAGGAAGGCAACTATGGCTACACCTTC | CASRQEGNYGYTF
- | 16 | TRBJ1-2 | TRBV14 | TRBD1 | TGTGCCAGCAGCCAATCCGGGACAGGCCTTAATCATGGCTACACCTTC | CASSQSGTGLNHGYTF
- | 14 | TRBJ1-1 | TRBV6-6 | - | TGTGCCAGCAGTTTGGTCACTGGCGGCACTGAAGCTTTCTTT | CASSLVTGGTEAFF
few | 15 | TRBJ2-7 | TRBV4-1 | TRBD2 | TGCGCCAGCAGCCAAGGAGCTAGCGGCCCCTACGAGCAGTACTTC | CASSQGASGPYEQYF
- | 16 | TRBJ2-7 | TRBV10-3 | TRBD1 | TGTGCCATCAGTGATCCCGGGACAGGGAGGAATTACGAGCAGTACTTC | CAISDPGTGRNYEQYF
- | 13 | TRBJ2-7 | TRBV5-6 | - | TGTGCCAGCAGCCGTGGGCGTGCCTACGAGCAGTACTTC | CASSRGRAYEQYF